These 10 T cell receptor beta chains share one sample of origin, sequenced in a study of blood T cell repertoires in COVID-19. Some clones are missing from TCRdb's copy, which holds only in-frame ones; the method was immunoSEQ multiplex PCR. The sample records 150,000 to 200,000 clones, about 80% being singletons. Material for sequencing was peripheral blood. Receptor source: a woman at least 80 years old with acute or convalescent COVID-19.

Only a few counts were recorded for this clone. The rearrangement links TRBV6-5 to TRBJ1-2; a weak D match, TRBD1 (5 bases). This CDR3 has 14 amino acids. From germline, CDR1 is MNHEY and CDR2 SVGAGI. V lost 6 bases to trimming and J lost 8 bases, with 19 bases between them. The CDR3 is CASSPNTGEGGYTF. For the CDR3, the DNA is TGTGCCAGCAGCCCCAATACGGGGGAGGGGGGCTACACCTTC.

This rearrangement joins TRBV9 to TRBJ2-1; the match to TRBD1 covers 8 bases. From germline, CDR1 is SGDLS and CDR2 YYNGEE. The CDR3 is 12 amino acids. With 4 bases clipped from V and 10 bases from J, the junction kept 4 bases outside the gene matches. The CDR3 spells CASSPWTGEQFF. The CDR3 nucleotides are TGTGCCAGCAGCCCTTGGACAGGGGAGCAGTTCTTC.

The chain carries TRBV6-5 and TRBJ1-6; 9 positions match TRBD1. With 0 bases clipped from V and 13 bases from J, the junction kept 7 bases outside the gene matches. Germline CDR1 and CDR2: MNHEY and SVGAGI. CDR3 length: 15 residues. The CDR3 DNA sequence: TGTGCCAGCAGTTACTCGAAGGACAGGGGTGGGCCCCTCCACTTT. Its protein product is CASSYSKDRGGPLHF.

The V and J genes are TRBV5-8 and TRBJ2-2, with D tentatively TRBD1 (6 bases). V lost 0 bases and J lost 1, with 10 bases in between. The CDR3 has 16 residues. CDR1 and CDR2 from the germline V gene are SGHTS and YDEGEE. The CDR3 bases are TGTGCCAGCAGCTTGGAATCAGGGGTGAACACCGGGGAGCTGTTTTTT. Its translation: CASSLESGVNTGELFF.

CDR3 sequence (DNA): TGCAGCGTTTTAACAGGGGGTCCGAATCAGCCCCAGCATTTT. This translates into CSVLTGGPNQPQHF. The J gene is TRBJ1-5, the V gene TRBV29-1; 8 positions agree with TRBD1. V lost 5 bases to trimming and J lost 4 bases; unmatched junction nucleotides: 7. CDR1 is SQVTM and CDR2 is ANQGSEA in the germline V gene. The CDR3 length is 14 residues.

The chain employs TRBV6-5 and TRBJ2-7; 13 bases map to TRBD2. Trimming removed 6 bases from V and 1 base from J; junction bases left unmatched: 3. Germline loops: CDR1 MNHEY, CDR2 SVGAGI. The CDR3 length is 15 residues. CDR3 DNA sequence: TGTGCCAGCAGACAACTAGCGGGAGGGTCCTACGAGCAGTACTTC. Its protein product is CASRQLAGGSYEQYF.

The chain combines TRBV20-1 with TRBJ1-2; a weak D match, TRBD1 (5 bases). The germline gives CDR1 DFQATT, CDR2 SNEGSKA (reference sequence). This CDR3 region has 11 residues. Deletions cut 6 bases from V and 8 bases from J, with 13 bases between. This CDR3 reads CSAPGKLGYTF. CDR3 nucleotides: TGCAGTGCGCCAGGGAAGCTCGGCTACACCTTC.

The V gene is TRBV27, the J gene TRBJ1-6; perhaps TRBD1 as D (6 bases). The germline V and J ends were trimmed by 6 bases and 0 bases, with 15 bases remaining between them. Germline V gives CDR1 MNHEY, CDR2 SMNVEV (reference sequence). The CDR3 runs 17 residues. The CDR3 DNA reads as TGTGCCAGCAGGGGGGGGGCGGTAAGCTCCTATAATTCACCCCTCCACTTT. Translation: CASRGGAVSSYNSPLHF.

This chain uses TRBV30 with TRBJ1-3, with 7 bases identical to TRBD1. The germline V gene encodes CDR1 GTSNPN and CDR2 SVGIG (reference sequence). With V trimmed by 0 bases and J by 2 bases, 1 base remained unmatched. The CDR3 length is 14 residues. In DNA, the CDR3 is TGTGCCTGGAGTGTCGGGACAGCTGGAAACACCATATATTTT. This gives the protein CAWSVGTAGNTIYF.

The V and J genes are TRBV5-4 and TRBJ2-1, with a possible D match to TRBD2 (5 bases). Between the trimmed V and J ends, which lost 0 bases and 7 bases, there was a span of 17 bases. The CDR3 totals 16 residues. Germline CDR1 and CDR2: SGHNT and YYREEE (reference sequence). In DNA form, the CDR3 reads TGTGCCAGCAGCTTGGAGGGCGGGTCCGGCGGTAATGAGCAGTTCTTC. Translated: CASSLEGGSGGNEQFF.